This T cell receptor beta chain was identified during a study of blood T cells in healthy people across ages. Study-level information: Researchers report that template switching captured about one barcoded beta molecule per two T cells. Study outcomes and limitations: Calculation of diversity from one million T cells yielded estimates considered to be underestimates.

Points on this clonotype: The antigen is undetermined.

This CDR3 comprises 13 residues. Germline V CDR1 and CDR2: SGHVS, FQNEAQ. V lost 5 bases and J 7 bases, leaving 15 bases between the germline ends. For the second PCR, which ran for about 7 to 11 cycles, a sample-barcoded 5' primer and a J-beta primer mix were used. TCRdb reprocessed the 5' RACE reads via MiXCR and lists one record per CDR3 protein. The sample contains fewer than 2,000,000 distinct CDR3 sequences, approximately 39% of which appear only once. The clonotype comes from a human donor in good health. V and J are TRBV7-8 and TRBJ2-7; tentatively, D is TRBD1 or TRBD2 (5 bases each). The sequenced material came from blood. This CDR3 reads CASSPWGPSEQYF. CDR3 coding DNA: TGTGCCAGCAGCCCCTGGGGACCGTCTGAGCAGTACTTC.